Listed below are T cell receptor beta chains from one sample, sequenced in a study of T cell responses to AZD1222 COVID-19 vaccine. Data came from immunoSEQ multiplex PCR; TCRdb stores just in-frame clones and leaves some out. The sample has tens of thousands of clones; about 85% are singletons. The specimen was peripheral blood, collected 28 days after the second AZD1222 dose. The receptors come from an adult who received the AZD1222 COVID-19 vaccine. Each CDR3 is given with its conserved first and last residue. The order of the fields is V gene, J gene, D gene, clone size, CDR3 protein, CDR3 DNA. D genes are given only for firm matches. Only some rows state a clone size, as once, few, many or a class for expanded clones.

TRBV18	TRBJ1-4	NA	NA	CASSPVINAREKLFF	TGTGCCAGCTCACCAGTCATCAATGCCCGGGAAAAACTGTTTTTT
TRBV28	TRBJ2-5	TRBD2	few	CASSSRTSGSLETQYF	TGTGCCAGCAGTTCCCGGACTAGCGGGAGTTTGGAGACCCAGTACTTC
TRBV10-3	TRBJ1-1	NA	once	CAISESGGANTEAFF	TGTGCCATCAGTGAGTCTGGGGGCGCAAACACTGAAGCTTTCTTT
TRBV5-1	TRBJ1-2	NA	NA	CASSKSASDGYTF	TGCGCCAGCAGCAAGAGCGCATCCGATGGCTACACCTTC
TRBV25-1	TRBJ1-6	NA	few	CASSDLYNSPLHF	TGTGCCAGCAGTGACCTCTATAATTCACCCCTCCACTTT
TRBV27	TRBJ2-5	NA	NA	CASTGGGVETQYF	TGTGCCAGCACGGGGGGCGGTGTAGAGACCCAGTACTTC
TRBV18	TRBJ2-1	TRBD1	NA	CASSPGSGGKDEQFF	TGTGCCAGCTCACCAGGGTCAGGGGGTAAGGATGAGCAGTTCTTC
TRBV18	TRBJ2-1	TRBD2	NA	CASSPRTGTSLYEQFF	TGTGCCAGCTCACCTCGTACCGGGACTAGCCTATATGAGCAGTTCTTC
TRBV18	TRBJ1-2	NA	once	CASSPGELLGYTF	TGTGCCAGCTCACCTGGGGAGCTGCTAGGCTACACCTTC
TRBV19	TRBJ1-1	NA	NA	CASSIRRMNTEAFF	TGTGCCAGTAGTATCCGGAGGATGAACACTGAAGCTTTCTTT
TRBV5-5	TRBJ1-6	TRBD1	NA	CASSFRQGDSPLHF	TGTGCCAGCAGCTTCCGACAGGGGGATTCACCCCTCCACTTT
TRBV7-2	TRBJ2-3	NA	NA	CASSMEGALISTDTQYF	TGTGCCAGCAGCATGGAAGGCGCCCTCATTAGCACAGATACGCAGTATTTT
TRBV19	TRBJ1-1	NA	NA	CASSILDDTEAFF	TGTGCCAGTAGTATTCTGGATGACACTGAAGCTTTCTTT
TRBV7-2	TRBJ1-2	NA	NA	CASSLSTDYGYTF	TGTGCCAGCAGCTTGTCGACAGACTATGGCTACACCTTC
TRBV6-5	TRBJ1-5	NA	NA	CASSPSSVPQHF	TGTGCCAGCAGTCCCAGTTCTGTGCCCCAGCATTTT
TRBV18	TRBJ1-1	NA	NA	CASSPTSGTEAFF	TGTGCCAGCTCACCCACGTCTGGCACTGAAGCTTTCTTT